These 19 T cell receptor beta chains were all obtained from the same sample, sequenced in a study of cytomegalovirus exposure and HLA in healthy donors. Use of 60 Vbeta and 13 Jbeta primers characterized the PCR. TCRdb's copy holds only in-frame clones and misses some; the assay was immunoSEQ multiplex PCR. Of about 110,000 clones listed, roughly 82% are singletons. The sample consisted of PBMCs. The receptors originated from a man aged 50 or older in good health and CMV-seronegative.

V usage is TRBV5-1 and J usage is TRBJ2-1; 9 bases are shared with TRBD2. The CDR3 extends over 15 amino acids. The junction had 9 bases not matched to a gene; V was cut back by 2 bases and J by 9 bases. Germline CDR1 reads SGHRS; CDR2 reads YFSETQ. The DNA of the CDR3 is TGCGCCAGCAGCTTTTTCCGCGGGGGGGCAGCTGAGCAGTTCTTC. It encodes CASSFFRGGAAEQFF.

The chain joins TRBV11-2 to TRBJ1-5; D is unclear. The CDR3 has 13 amino acids. V lost 4 bases and J lost 3, with 7 bases in between. Germline values: CDR1 SGHAT, CDR2 FQNNGV. The chain's CDR3 is CASSWSHNQPQHF. CDR3 nucleotide sequence: TGTGCCAGCAGCTGGAGCCACAATCAGCCCCAGCATTTT.

The chain carries TRBV2 and TRBJ2-5, with 11 bases fitting TRBD1. Gene TRBJ2-7 matches the end of the DNA better, so the J call may be wrong. The CDR3 extends over 13 amino acids. Germline V CDR1 and CDR2: SNHLY, FYNNEI. The CDR3 DNA reads as TGTGCCAGCAGTCCGGGACAGGGGGACGAGCAGTACTTC. It is translated as CASSPGQGDEQYF.

The chain couples TRBV5-6 to TRBJ1-1; tentative D call: TRBD1 (6 bases). This CDR3 is built from 16 residues. The V gene lost 3 bases and the J gene lost 4 bases, with 19 bases spanning the gap. Germline V lookup: CDR1 SGHDT, CDR2 YYEEEE. The DNA of the CDR3 is TGTGCCAGCAGCTCCCTCGGGGGGGGCCGCGGCACTGAAGCTTTCTTT. It specifies CASSSLGGGRGTEAFF. Together with reference TRBV5-6 and TRBJ1-1, the CDR3 gives the full variable domain: DAGVTQSPTHLIKTRGQQVTLRCSPKSGHDTVSWYQQALGQGPQFIFQYYEEEERQRGNFPDRFSGHQFPNYSSELNVNALLLGDSALYLCASSSLGGGRGTEAFFGQGTRLTVV.

This rearrangement joins TRBV10-2 to TRBJ1-3; 7 bases fit TRBD1. Per germline, CDR1 WSHSY and CDR2 SAAADI. Trimming at V came to 4 bases and at J to 4 bases, leaving 4 bases not matched to a gene. CDR3 length: 14 amino acids. The CDR3 nucleotides are TGCGCCAGCAGTGGGACAGGTTCAGGAAACACCATATATTTT. Translating gives CASSGTGSGNTIYF.

This chain links TRBV18 with TRBJ1-1, with 8 bases fitting TRBD1. CDR3 size: 14 residues. The V gene's germline CDR1 is KGHSH and CDR2 LQKENI. V shed 5 bases, J shed 3 bases, and the junction held 5 bases outside the gene matches. CDR3: CASSGQGRDTEAFF. As DNA, the CDR3 is TGTGCCAGCTCAGGACAGGGTCGGGACACTGAAGCTTTCTTT.

V and J are TRBV10-3 and TRBJ2-6; D is undetermined. CDR1 ENHRY and CDR2 SYGVKD come from the germline V gene. Trimming shortened V by 0 bases and J by 0 bases, and 6 bases separated the two germline ends. This CDR3 region has 16 residues. The CDR3 nucleotides read TGTGCCATCAGTGAGTCTCGAGGCTCTGGGGCCAACGTCCTGACTTTC. Its translation is CAISESRGSGANVLTF.

This clone came up a few times. V gene TRBV11-2 combines with J gene TRBJ1-2; D remains unclear. Per the germline V gene, CDR1 is SGHAT and CDR2 is FQNNGV. Trimming removed 0 bases at V and 9 bases at J, with 11 bases between. The CDR3 is 13 amino acids. For the CDR3, the DNA is TGTGCCAGCAGCTTAGATCTAGTATCGCGCTACACCTTC. This encodes CASSLDLVSRYTF.

There are a few counts of this clone. V gene TRBV4-1 combines with J gene TRBJ1-5, with D tentatively TRBD1 (5 bases). The CDR3 spans 14 residues. V was trimmed by 3 bases and J by 4 bases, leaving 10 bases between them. The germline CDR1 and CDR2 sequences are MGHRA and YSYEKL. CDR3: CASSHPTENQPQHF. The CDR3 DNA sequence: TGCGCCAGCAGCCACCCGACAGAGAATCAGCCCCAGCATTTT.

The V gene is TRBV18, the J gene TRBJ2-5, with unresolved D. V shed 7 bases and J shed 5 bases, with 14 bases lying between them. Germline V lookup: CDR1 KGHSH, CDR2 LQKENI. The CDR3 has 13 residues. CDR3 coding DNA: TGTGCCAGCTACTCTTCTGAGGCTGAGACCCAGTACTTC. Protein product: CASYSSEAETQYF.

CDR3: CASSGQGAGNTIYF. DNA of the CDR3: TGTGCCAGTAGTGGACAGGGTGCTGGAAACACCATATATTTT. V usage is TRBV19 and J usage is TRBJ1-3; 8 nucleotides match TRBD1. This CDR3 has 14 residues. Per germline, CDR1 LNHDA and CDR2 SQIVND (reference sequence). Trimming removed 5 bases from V and 2 bases from J; junction bases left unmatched: 2.

This sequence joins TRBV19 and TRBJ1-2, with 7 bases that match TRBD1. In germline, CDR1 is LNHDA, CDR2 SQIVND (reference sequence). V shed 5 bases and J 8 bases; nucleotides not matched to a gene: 8. The CDR3 length is 13 residues. The CDR3, as DNA: TGTGCCAGTAGTGTTGACAGGGCCAGGGGCTACACCTTC. This gives the protein CASSVDRARGYTF.

The rearrangement joins TRBV11-2 to TRBJ1-2; a possible D gene is TRBD1 (6 bases). V was trimmed by 4 bases and J by 6 bases, leaving 12 bases between them. CDR3 size: 13 residues. Germline CDR1 reads SGHAT; CDR2 reads FQNNGV. CDR3 DNA: TGTGCCAGCAGCTCACAGGGCCTAGATGGCTACACCTTC. Protein sequence: CASSSQGLDGYTF.

This chain joins TRBV29-1 and TRBJ1-2, with TRBD1 identical over 9 bases. Germline CDR1 SQVTM, CDR2 ANQGSEA. The CDR3 is 13 amino acids. The J segment lost 7 bases and the V segment lost 4 bases, leaving 7 bases of the junction unmatched. The CDR3 nucleotides are TGCAGCGTTGCCCGGACAGGGGACGGTGGCTACACCTTC. Translating it yields CSVARTGDGGYTF.

J is TRBJ1-2 and V is TRBV5-1, with 7 bases lining up with TRBD1. V dropped 0 bases and J dropped 6; count of bases not matched to a gene: 2. There are 13 residues in the CDR3. CDR1 and CDR2 (germline): SGHRS, YFSETQ. The CDR3, as DNA: TGCGCCAGCAGCTTGGGGACAGGTGATGGCTACACCTTC. This encodes CASSLGTGDGYTF. Filled out from reference TRBV5-1 and TRBJ1-2, the complete variable domain reads KAGVTQTPRYLIKTRGQQVTLSCSPISGHRSVSWYQQTPGQGLQFLFEYFSETQRNKGNFPGRFSGRQFSNSRSEMNVSTLELGDSALYLCASSLGTGDGYTFGSGTRLTVV.

The rearrangement links TRBV7-8 to TRBJ1-2; D not certain. Germline V gene sequence: CDR1 SGHVS, CDR2 FQNEAQ. V gave up 2 bases and J gave up 3 bases, with 10 bases separating them. The CDR3 spans 14 residues. The DNA of the CDR3 is TGTGCCAGCAGCTTATTCTCGGGATACTATGGCTACACCTTC. Protein sequence: CASSLFSGYYGYTF. Full variable domain (rest looked up from reference TRBV7-8 and TRBJ1-2): GAGVSQSPRYKVAKRGQDVALRCDPISGHVSLFWYQQALGQGPEFLTYFQNEAQLDKSGLPSDRFFAERPEGSVSTLKIQRTQQEDSAVYLCASSLFSGYYGYTFGSGTRLTVV.

The V call is TRBV5-1, the J call TRBJ2-1; D not resolved. CDR3 size: 16 residues. The V end lost 0 bases, the J end lost 6 bases, and 16 bases lay between the germline ends. The V gene's germline CDR1 is SGHRS and CDR2 YFSETQ. This CDR3 is CASSLAVATEGNEQFF. CDR3 coding DNA: TGCGCCAGCAGCTTGGCCGTAGCTACGGAAGGCAATGAGCAGTTCTTC.

This clone was detected a few times. The chain joins TRBV23-1 to TRBJ2-5; TRBD1 matches 9 bases. TRBV23-1 is designated an ORF whose function remains uncertain. CDR3 length: 16 residues. Unmatched junction bases numbered 7, after V lost 0 bases and J lost 5 bases. The DNA for the CDR3 is TGCGCCAGCAGTCAATCGGGGACAGGGTATTGGGAGACCCAGTACTTC. Protein: CASSQSGTGYWETQYF.

Note on this clone: Additional DNA sequences in this sample encode the identical CDR3. The J gene is TRBJ1-1, the V gene TRBV7-9; perhaps TRBD1 as D (5 bases). Germline lookup yields CDR1 SEHNR and CDR2 FQNEAQ (reference sequence). This CDR3 is built from 13 residues. Trimming pared 6 bases from V and 0 bases from J, leaving 8 bases between. CDR3: CASSLQVNTEAFF. The CDR3 DNA sequence: TGTGCCAGCAGTTTACAGGTGAACACTGAAGCTTTCTTT.